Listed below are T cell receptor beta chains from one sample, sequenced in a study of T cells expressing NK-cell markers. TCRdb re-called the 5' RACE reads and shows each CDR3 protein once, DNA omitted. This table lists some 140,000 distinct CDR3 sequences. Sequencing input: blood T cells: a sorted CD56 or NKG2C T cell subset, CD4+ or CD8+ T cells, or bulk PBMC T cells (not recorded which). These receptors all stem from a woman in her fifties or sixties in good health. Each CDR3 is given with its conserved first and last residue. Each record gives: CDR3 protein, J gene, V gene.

CDR3aa: CSARVARGDTQYF
j_gene: TRBJ2-3
v_gene: TRBV20-1

CDR3aa: CASSQGAEEQYF
j_gene: TRBJ2-7
v_gene: TRBV4-2

CDR3aa: CASSPGQGARFF
j_gene: TRBJ1-1
v_gene: TRBV5-6

CDR3aa: CASSVVPRGLAGVGETQYF
j_gene: TRBJ2-5
v_gene: TRBV9

CDR3aa: CASSPTGGRSTGELFF
j_gene: TRBJ2-2
v_gene: TRBV7-9

CDR3aa: CASGSDNVGKLFF
j_gene: TRBJ1-4
v_gene: TRBV7-9

CDR3aa: CASRTLDTGGLSYEQYF
j_gene: TRBJ2-7
v_gene: TRBV2

CDR3aa: CASSPTSGSLYEQYF
j_gene: TRBJ2-7
v_gene: TRBV7-6

CDR3aa: CASSEWLGTGELFF
j_gene: TRBJ2-2
v_gene: TRBV6-1

CDR3aa: CASSSDSGTSGSEQFF
j_gene: TRBJ2-1
v_gene: TRBV7-6

CDR3aa: CASSVVSQTGELFF
j_gene: TRBJ2-2
v_gene: TRBV9

CDR3aa: CASSPPADTNYGYTF
j_gene: TRBJ1-2
v_gene: TRBV18

CDR3aa: CASGPGLVTDTQYF
j_gene: TRBJ2-3
v_gene: TRBV3-1

CDR3aa: CASSSSGSVTGELFF
j_gene: TRBJ2-2
v_gene: TRBV11-2

CDR3aa: CASSEAYGRESTGELFF
j_gene: TRBJ2-2
v_gene: TRBV2

CDR3aa: CASSQADREETQYF
j_gene: TRBJ2-5
v_gene: TRBV3-1